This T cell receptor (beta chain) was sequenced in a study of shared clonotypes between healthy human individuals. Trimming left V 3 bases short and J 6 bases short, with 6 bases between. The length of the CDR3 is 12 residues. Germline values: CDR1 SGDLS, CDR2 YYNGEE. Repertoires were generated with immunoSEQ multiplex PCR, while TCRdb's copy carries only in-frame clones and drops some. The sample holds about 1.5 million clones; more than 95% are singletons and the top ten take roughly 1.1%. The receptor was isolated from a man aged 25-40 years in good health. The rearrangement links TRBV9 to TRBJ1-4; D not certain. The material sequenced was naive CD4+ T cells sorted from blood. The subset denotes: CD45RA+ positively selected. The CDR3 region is CASSGPDEKLFF. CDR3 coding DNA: TGTGCCAGCAGCGGTCCGGATGAAAAACTGTTTTTT.